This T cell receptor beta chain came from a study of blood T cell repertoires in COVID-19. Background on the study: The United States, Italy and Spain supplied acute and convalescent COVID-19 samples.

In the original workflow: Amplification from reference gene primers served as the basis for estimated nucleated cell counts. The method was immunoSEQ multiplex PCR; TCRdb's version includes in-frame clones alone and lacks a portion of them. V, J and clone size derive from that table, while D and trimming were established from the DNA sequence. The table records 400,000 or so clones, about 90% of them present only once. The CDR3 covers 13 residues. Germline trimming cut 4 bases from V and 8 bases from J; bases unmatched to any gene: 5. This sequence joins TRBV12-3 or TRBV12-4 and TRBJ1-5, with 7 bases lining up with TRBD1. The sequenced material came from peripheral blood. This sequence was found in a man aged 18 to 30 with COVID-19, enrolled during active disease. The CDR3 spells CASSWDSTEPQHF. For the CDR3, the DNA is TGTGCCAGCAGTTGGGACAGCACAGAGCCCCAGCATTTT.